This T cell receptor (beta chain) was recorded in a study of identical twins' blood T cells. MiXCR, applied by TCRdb to the 5' RACE reads, yields one record per CDR3 protein. The data hold a few hundred thousand distinct CDR3 sequences, with over 25% observed a single time. The study, taken as a whole, reports: Even for out-of-frame TCRbeta, twins reportedly shared V gene usage much more than unrelated donors.

About this clonotype itself: Its antigen is undetermined.

V shed 4 bases and J shed 2 bases, with 9 bases lying between them. The germline gives CDR1 MGHDK, CDR2 SYGVNS. The CDR3 covers 13 residues. The donors were healthy female monozygous twins, three pairs in total. The sequence was collected from a woman aged 18-49 years in good health. V usage is TRBV25-1 and J usage is TRBJ2-7; D might be TRBD1 (5 bases). The sample consisted of PBMCs. CDR3 nucleotides: TGTGCCAGCAGTGCCCGACAGACCTACGAGCAGTACTTC. Translating it yields CASSARQTYEQYF.